A single sample gave rise to the 23 T cell receptor beta chains below, sequenced in a study of esophageal squamous cell carcinoma under preoperative chemotherapy. MiXCR, applied by TCRdb to the PCR reads, yields one record per CDR3 protein. This sample has tens of thousands of distinct CDR3 sequences; roughly half occur once, and the top ten carry about 12%. Time point meaning: before preoperative PTX-NDP chemotherapy. The sample was collected from a patient given preoperative chemotherapy. Receptors were obtained from a human donor with esophageal squamous cell carcinoma. The donor label of this sample is uncertain.

Details on this clonotype: At one of its ends the junction is not consistent with the germline gene, which may arise from a read error. The rearrangement joins TRBV7-2 to TRBJ2-1; 8 bases fit TRBD2. This CDR3 contains 15 residues. Germline V CDR1 and CDR2: SGHTA, FQGNSA. The CDR3 region is CASSLIANSGVGRGF. CDR3 nucleotides: TGTGCCAGCAGCTTAATCGCAAATAGCGGGGTGGGGAGGGGCTTC.

This clonotype was found many times. J is TRBJ2-7 and V is TRBV11-3; 12 bases line up with TRBD2. The CDR3 has 15 residues. J lost 2 bases, V lost 4 bases, and 3 bases had no gene match. Germline V gene data show CDR1 as SGHNT and CDR2 as YENEEA. The CDR3 nucleotides read TGTGCCAGCAGCTGGCTAGCGGGAGGGCCCTACGAGCAGTACTTC. It specifies CASSWLAGGPYEQYF.

At least ten counts were recorded for this clonotype. The chain couples TRBV7-2 to TRBJ2-1, with 8 bases matching TRBD1. Germline V gene lookup returns CDR1 SGHTA and CDR2 FQGNSA. V was clipped by 1 base and J by 4 bases; unmatched bases: 3. The CDR3 consists of 15 residues. In nucleotides, the CDR3 is TGTGCCAGCAGCTTAGATACAGGGGGGTACAATGAGCAGTTCTTC. It yields the protein CASSLDTGGYNEQFF. Full variable domain (outside the CDR3, taken from reference TRBV7-2 and TRBJ2-1): GAGVSQSPSNKVTEKGKDVELRCDPISGHTALYWYRQSLGQGLEFLIYFQGNSAPDKSGLPSDRFSAERTGGSVSTLTIQRTQQEDSAVYLCASSLDTGGYNEQFFGPGTRLTVL.

This clonotype was seen at least ten times. The genes are TRBV27 and TRBJ2-3; D is ambiguous. The germline V gene has CDR1 MNHEY and CDR2 SMNVEV (reference sequence). The CDR3 loop spans 14 amino acids. Trimming took 6 bases from V and 2 from J, leaving 12 bases between them. This CDR3 reads CASRTYTNTDTQYF. In DNA, the CDR3 is TGTGCCAGCAGGACTTATACTAACACAGATACGCAGTATTTT.

With respect to this clonotype: One end of the junction is discordant with germline, which a read error may explain. The chain is built from TRBV7-2 and TRBJ2-4; 9 bases agree with TRBD2. The CDR3 runs 16 residues. Germline V gene data show CDR1 as SGHTA and CDR2 as FQGNSA. CDR3 DNA: TGTCTCAGCCGCGGGAGGGGGCGGCGAGCCAAAAACATGCAGTACTTC. The encoded protein is CLSRGRGRRAKNMQYF.

Regarding this clonotype: One end of the junction fails to match germline, which may point to a read error. The chain has TRBV6-1 and TRBJ2-5; possibly TRBD1 or TRBD2 for D (6 bases each). The germline V gene has CDR1 MNHNS and CDR2 SASEGT. The CDR3 loop spans 16 amino acids. CDR3 in amino acids: CASRGTGGRDLEIQYF. CDR3 DNA sequence: TGTGCCAGCAGGGGAACCGGGGGCCGCGACCTAGAGATCCAGTACTTC.

This clonotype occurred many times. J is TRBJ2-1 and V is TRBV24-1, with 8 bases that match TRBD2. Germline CDR1 is KGHDR and CDR2 is SFDVKD. The CDR3 runs 17 residues. The V segment lost 6 bases and the J segment 8 bases; nucleotides outside the gene matches: 17. CDR3 sequence: CATSSPAGGTVRHEQFF. CDR3 DNA sequence: TGTGCCACCAGTAGTCCGGCGGGAGGTACCGTTAGGCATGAGCAGTTCTTC.

J is TRBJ2-7 and V is TRBV15; TRBD1 matches at 7 bases. This CDR3 region has 13 residues. Trimming at V came to 0 bases and at J to 4 bases, leaving 0 bases not matched to a gene. Germline loops: CDR1 LNHNV, CDR2 YYDKDF (reference sequence). CDR3 coding DNA: TGTGCCACCAGCAGAGAACAGGGGTACGAGCAGTACTTC. It yields the protein CATSREQGYEQYF.

This clonotype was picked up one time. This chain uses TRBV7-8 with TRBJ1-4; the match to TRBD1 covers 10 bases. The trim removed 5 bases at V and 3 bases at J, leaving 6 bases unmatched. The CDR3 has 16 residues. The germline V gene has CDR1 SGHVS and CDR2 FQNEAQ. The CDR3 sequence is CASSGDRGPPNEKLFF. The CDR3 DNA sequence: TGTGCCAGCAGCGGAGACAGGGGGCCACCTAATGAAAAACTGTTTTTT. The complete variable domain, with remaining parts taken from reference TRBV7-8 and TRBJ1-4, reads GAGVSQSPRYKVAKRGQDVALRCDPISGHVSLFWYQQALGQGPEFLTYFQNEAQLDKSGLPSDRFFAERPEGSVSTLKIQRTQQEDSAVYLCASSGDRGPPNEKLFFGSGTQLSVL.

Relative to its sample, this clonotype is medium-sized. The chain employs TRBV7-2 and TRBJ2-3, with D perhaps assigned TRBD1 or TRBD2 (5 bases each). CDR3 size: 16 residues. The germline CDR1 and CDR2 sequences are SGHTA and FQGNSA. The V gene lost 0 bases and the J gene lost 0 bases, with 10 bases spanning the gap. The CDR3 nucleotides read TGTGCCAGCAGCTTAGCGAGGGGAGCAAGCACAGATACGCAGTATTTT. It translates to CASSLARGASTDTQYF. Looking up the rest from reference TRBV7-2 and TRBJ2-3 gives the full variable domain: GAGVSQSPSNKVTEKGKDVELRCDPISGHTALYWYRQSLGQGLEFLIYFQGNSAPDKSGLPSDRFSAERTGGSVSTLTIQRTQQEDSAVYLCASSLARGASTDTQYFGPGTRLTVL.

This chain uses TRBV7-8 with TRBJ2-3; 9 bases fit TRBD2. Germline V gene data show CDR1 as SGHVS and CDR2 as FQNEAQ. This CDR3 is 15 amino acids long. The V segment lost 2 bases and the J segment 5 bases; nucleotides outside the gene matches: 5. The chain's CDR3 is CASSLRGGAVDTQYF. CDR3 in DNA: TGTGCCAGCAGCTTACGCGGGGGGGCCGTAGATACGCAGTATTTT.

In its sample, this clonotype was seen many times. The V gene is TRBV7-2, the J gene TRBJ2-1; 11 bases match TRBD2. The junction had 16 bases not matched to a gene; V was cut back by 5 bases and J by 10 bases. Germline V gives CDR1 SGHTA, CDR2 FQGNSA. The CDR3 contains 17 residues. As DNA, the CDR3 is TGTGCCAGCAGCCGGGGTCTAGCGGGAGGCCCAGGATACGAGCAGTTCTTC. It yields the protein CASSRGLAGGPGYEQFF. Full variable domain (rest looked up from reference TRBV7-2 and TRBJ2-1): GAGVSQSPSNKVTEKGKDVELRCDPISGHTALYWYRQSLGQGLEFLIYFQGNSAPDKSGLPSDRFSAERTGGSVSTLTIQRTQQEDSAVYLCASSRGLAGGPGYEQFFGPGTRLTVL.

This clonotype has a handful of counts. For the CDR3, the DNA is TGTGCCAGCAGCTTTTTTTACGGGAGGGTCACCGGGGCGCAGTATTTT. This gives the protein CASSFFYGRVTGAQYF. The chain combines TRBV7-8 with TRBJ2-3; 8 nucleotides match TRBD2. V was clipped by 3 bases and J by 10 bases; unmatched bases: 15. Germline values: CDR1 SGHVS, CDR2 FQNEAQ. This CDR3 contains 16 residues. The full variable domain, with the rest looked up from reference TRBV7-8 and TRBJ2-3, is GAGVSQSPRYKVAKRGQDVALRCDPISGHVSLFWYQQALGQGPEFLTYFQNEAQLDKSGLPSDRFFAERPEGSVSTLKIQRTQQEDSAVYLCASSFFYGRVTGAQYFGPGTRLTVL.

This chain joins TRBV25-1 and TRBJ2-6; D possibly corresponds to TRBD1 (6 bases). The CDR3 has 15 residues. Between the trimmed V and J ends, which lost 4 bases and 2 bases, there was a span of 9 bases. The V gene's germline CDR1 is MGHDK and CDR2 SYGVNS. CDR3 loop: CASSGYRAGANVLTF. In nucleotides, the CDR3 is TGTGCCAGCAGTGGCTACAGGGCTGGGGCCAACGTCCTGACTTTC.

This clonotype was counted between two and nine times. The rearrangement uses TRBV7-2 and TRBJ2-1, with 9 bases lining up with TRBD1. Germline V gene data show CDR1 as SGHTA and CDR2 as FQGNSA. The trim removed 9 bases at V and 4 bases at J, leaving 7 bases unmatched. The CDR3 runs to 14 residues. The CDR3 DNA reads as TGTGCCAGTCAAGAACAGGGGGCGTACAATGAGCAGTTCTTC. The encoded protein is CASQEQGAYNEQFF. Looking up the rest from reference TRBV7-2 and TRBJ2-1 gives the full variable domain: GAGVSQSPSNKVTEKGKDVELRCDPISGHTALYWYRQSLGQGLEFLIYFQGNSAPDKSGLPSDRFSAERTGGSVSTLTIQRTQQEDSAVYLCASQEQGAYNEQFFGPGTRLTVL.

This clonotype appeared a few times. The J gene is TRBJ1-1, the V gene TRBV7-6; unclear D gene. The CDR3 is 12 residues long. Trimming removed 1 base at V and 6 bases at J, with 6 bases between. Germline V CDR1 and CDR2: SGHVS, FNYEAQ. The CDR3 coding sequence is TGTGCCAGCAGCTTAGTAGCGTCTGAAGCTTTCTTT. This encodes CASSLVASEAFF.

The V and J genes are TRBV6-4 and TRBJ2-3; 9 nucleotides agree with TRBD2. This CDR3 has 16 residues. Trimming removed 5 bases from V and 2 bases from J; junction bases left unmatched: 8. The germline V gene has CDR1 MRHNA and CDR2 SNTAGT. CDR3 sequence: CASSPSLAGHTDTQYF. CDR3 coding DNA: TGTGCCAGCAGTCCTTCCCTAGCGGGGCACACAGATACGCAGTATTTT.

In its sample, this clonotype ranks as medium-sized. The CDR3 bases are TGTGCCAGCAGCCTACTAGCGGGAGCTAAGGGCGAGCAGTACTTC. Translation: CASSLLAGAKGEQYF. V and J are TRBV7-9 and TRBJ2-5, with TRBD2 matching 11 bases. Near its end, the DNA agrees better with TRBJ2-7, so the J call may be wrong. This CDR3 has 15 residues. The V gene's germline CDR1 is SEHNR and CDR2 FQNEAQ (reference sequence).

Remarks on this clonotype: Sequence at one end of the junction differs from germline and may be a read error. This rearrangement joins TRBV6-1 to TRBJ2-3; 7 bases match TRBD1. Germline loops: CDR1 MNHNS, CDR2 SASEGT. The CDR3 is 16 amino acids. The CDR3 sequence: CASGGRGGRGTDTQYF. The CDR3 DNA sequence: TGTGCCAGCGGGGGTCGGGGCGGCCGAGGGACAGATACGCAGTATTTC.

Points on this clonotype: The junction and the germline gene differ at one end; a read error may be behind it. This sequence joins TRBV7-6 and TRBJ2-5; the D gene is possibly TRBD2 (5 bases). Germline CDR1 is SGHVS and CDR2 is FNYEAQ. The CDR3 is 15 residues long. The CDR3 bases are TGTGCCAGGAGCTTCGGGATGGCCGGCCAAAAGACTCAGTACTTC. Encoded protein: CARSFGMAGQKTQYF.

On this clonotype itself: One end of the junction is discordant with germline, which a read error may explain. The chain joins TRBV7-8 to TRBJ2-3, with D possibly TRBD2 on 7 matching bases. This CDR3 contains 17 residues. Per the germline V gene, CDR1 is SGHVS and CDR2 is FQNEAQ. The CDR3 loop is CASSLTSQGFSTDKQFF. The CDR3, as DNA: TGTGCCAGCAGCTTGACTAGCCAGGGGTTCAGCACCGATAAGCAGTTTTTT. Complete variable domain (other parts from reference TRBV7-8 and TRBJ2-3): GAGVSQSPRYKVAKRGQDVALRCDPISGHVSLFWYQQALGQGPEFLTYFQNEAQLDKSGLPSDRFFAERPEGSVSTLKIQRTQQEDSAVYLCASSLTSQGFSTDKQFFGPGTRLTVL.

This clonotype was counted at least ten times. The gene calls are TRBV7-8 and TRBJ1-1, with TRBD1 matching over 8 bases. Germline V gene data show CDR1 as SGHVS and CDR2 as FQNEAQ. V lost 5 bases and J lost 4; bases outside the gene matches: 6. The CDR3 is 14 residues long. CDR3 sequence reads: CASSQQGGSTEAFF. As DNA, the CDR3 is TGTGCCAGCAGCCAACAGGGGGGTAGCACTGAAGCTTTCTTT.

Points on this clonotype: One junction end does not reproduce the germline sequence, and a read error may be involved. The J gene is TRBJ2-3, the V gene TRBV7-8; D is possibly TRBD1 or TRBD2 (5 bases each). This CDR3 contains 16 residues. Germline V gene data show CDR1 as SGHVS and CDR2 as FQNEAQ. This CDR3 is CASSVLGVWAKNMQYF. The CDR3 DNA sequence: TGTGCCAGCAGCGTTCTGGGGGTGTGGGCCAAAAACATGCAGTACTTT.